The rows below give T cell receptor beta chains drawn from one sample of a study of Ad26.COV2.S vaccination and SARS-CoV-2 variants. Clones were read by immunoSEQ multiplex PCR, and TCRdb kept only the in-frame ones, dropping some. The sample contains about 350,000 clones, around 89% of which appear only once. The sequences come from peripheral blood, collected in a trial of Ad26.COV2.S vaccine versus placebo. All receptors derive from a person aged 18-60 years who received the Ad26.COV2.S COVID-19 vaccine or a placebo. Both conserved end residues are part of each CDR3. A D gene is named only where the DNA matches it firmly. Only part of the rows carry a size: once, few, many, or a class if the clone is expanded.

>TRBJ1-1|TRBV11-2|-|-
TGTGCCAGCAGCCAAATTCAAGCCAGGGTCGGAGCTTTCTTT
CASSQIQARVGAFF
>TRBJ1-1|TRBV28|-|few
TGTGCCAGCAACTTATGGGGAATGAACACTGAAGCTTTCTTT
CASNLWGMNTEAFF
>TRBJ2-1|TRBV28|TRBD2|-
TGTGCCAGCCTAGCGGGGGGGTTGTCCTACAATGAGCAGTTCTTC
CASLAGGLSYNEQFF
>TRBJ2-7|TRBV9|TRBD1|-
TGTGCCAGCAGCGTAGGGGACAGGTCTTACGAGCAGTACTTC
CASSVGDRSYEQYF
>TRBJ1-6|TRBV6-5|-|-
TGTGCCACCTCAGGGAACTATAATTCACCCCTCCACTTT
CATSGNYNSPLHF
>TRBJ1-1|TRBV6-6|-|once
TGTGCCAGCGGTTCCCGGGGGAACACTGAAGCTTTCTTT
CASGSRGNTEAFF
>TRBJ2-7|TRBV5-4|-|-
TGTGCCAGCAGCCCCGGAGGGGGGTACGAGCAGTACTTC
CASSPGGGYEQYF
>TRBJ2-1|TRBV10-3|TRBD2|-
TGTGCCATCAGTGAGTCGGTAGTAGCGGGAGCTCGGAATGAGCAGTTCTTC
CAISESVVAGARNEQFF
>TRBJ2-2|TRBV6-6|-|-
TGTGCCAGCAGTTACTCCAGAAGCACCGGGGAGCTGTTTTTT
CASSYSRSTGELFF
>TRBJ2-2|TRBV11-3|-|-
TGTGCCAGCAGCTTAGGGGGGCCCGACACCGGGGAGCTGTTTTTT
CASSLGGPDTGELFF
>TRBJ1-6|TRBV7-2|TRBD1|-
TGTGCCAGCAGCTTAGTTCAGGGGGATTCACCCCTCCACTTT
CASSLVQGDSPLHF
>TRBJ2-7|TRBV6-6|-|once
TGTGCCAGCAGTTACTCAGAAGGAGCCTACGAGCAGTACTTC
CASSYSEGAYEQYF
>TRBJ2-1|TRBV7-9|-|-
TGTGCCAGCAGCTTAGACGGTACCTACAATGAGCAGTTCTTC
CASSLDGTYNEQFF
>TRBJ1-1|TRBV9|-|-
TGTGCCAGCAGCGTTGATCCTCAGAACACTGAAGCTTTCTTT
CASSVDPQNTEAFF
>TRBJ2-1|TRBV19|-|-
TGTGCCAGTAGTAAGAGGCGGGCGGGAGAGGGGGATGAGCAGTTCTTC
CASSKRRAGEGDEQFF
>TRBJ2-7|TRBV7-2|-|-
TGTGCCAGCAGCATCCCCTCCTTCTACGAGCAGTACTTC
CASSIPSFYEQYF
>TRBJ2-7|TRBV29-1|-|-
TGCAGCGTTGTCCACTCCTACGAGCAGTACTTC
CSVVHSYEQYF
>TRBJ2-1|TRBV18|TRBD2|-
TGTGCCAGCTCACTTTTAGTAGCGGGGGTGGATGAGCAGTTCTTC
CASSLLVAGVDEQFF
>TRBJ2-3|TRBV21-1|-|-
TGTGCCAGCAGCAATCCTCCGGGACAGGGGGTGGCAGATACGCAGTATTTT
CASSNPPGQGVADTQYF
>TRBJ1-4|TRBV9|TRBD1|medium-sized
TGTGCCAGCAGCGTCCGGACAGGGGAGACTAATGAAAAACTGTTTTTT
CASSVRTGETNEKLFF
>TRBJ2-7|TRBV20-1|-|-
TGCAGTGCTGAATACTCCTACGAGCAGTACTTC
CSAEYSYEQYF
>TRBJ1-5|TRBV3-1/TRBV3-2|-|-
TGTGCCAGCAAGCTGAGGGCGGCCGGTAGGGAGGGAGGGTTGAGCAATCAGCCCCAGCATTTT
CASKLRAAGREGGLSNQPQHF
>TRBJ1-2|TRBV9|-|few
TGTGCCAGCAGCCTCACCCAGGGCCCGGCCTCCTTC
CASSLTQGPASF
>TRBJ2-1|TRBV28|TRBD2|-
TGTGCCAGCAGTTTAGTCGGGCGGGGGAACAATGAGCAGTTCTTC
CASSLVGRGNNEQFF
>TRBJ1-1|TRBV5-1|-|-
TGCGCCACCAAACAGGGTTCGAACACTGAAGCTTTCTTT
CATKQGSNTEAFF
>TRBJ1-6|TRBV3-1/TRBV3-2|-|-
TGTGCCAGCAGCGGCAGGGGTGAATTCTCCTATAATTCACCCCTCCACTTT
CASSGRGEFSYNSPLHF
>TRBJ2-7|TRBV5-6|TRBD2|-
TGTGCCAGCAGCCTAGGGACTAGTGGGGAGCAGTACTTC
CASSLGTSGEQYF
>TRBJ2-7|TRBV6-6|-|-
TGTGCCACCAAGGGTCCTGACGGAATTCCCTACGAGCAGTACTTC
CATKGPDGIPYEQYF
>TRBJ1-6|TRBV4-2|-|-
TGTGCCAGCAGCCAAGATTGGGACACCAGGATAGGGTATAATTCACCCCTCCACTTT
CASSQDWDTRIGYNSPLHF
>TRBJ2-4|TRBV30|TRBD2|-
TGTGCCTGGAGTGTACCGGGACTAGAGGCCAAAAACATTCAGTACTTC
CAWSVPGLEAKNIQYF
>TRBJ1-2|TRBV6-5|-|-
TGTGCCAGCAGTTGGAGGGGAAATGGCTACACCTTC
CASSWRGNGYTF
>TRBJ1-2|TRBV6-5|TRBD1|-
TGTGCCAGCAGTAGGGGACAGCAGAATAACTATGGCTACACCTTC
CASSRGQQNNYGYTF
>TRBJ1-2|TRBV30|-|-
TGTGCCTGGACCCAAACAGGGTCTGGCTACACCTTC
CAWTQTGSGYTF
>TRBJ2-7|TRBV29-1|-|-
TGCAGCGTTGTAAAGGGCTACGAGCAGTACTTC
CSVVKGYEQYF
>TRBJ2-5|TRBV28|-|-
TGTGCCAGCGGCCAAGAGACCCAGTACTTC
CASGQETQYF
>TRBJ1-5|TRBV28|-|-
TGTGCCAGCATCCAAGGAGGGTCTGGTAGCAATCAGCCCCAGCATTTT
CASIQGGSGSNQPQHF
>TRBJ2-5|TRBV7-8|-|-
TGTGCCAGCAGCTCATCGCTAGGACAGCCTCTGGGGAAAGAGACCCAGTACTTC
CASSSSLGQPLGKETQYF
>TRBJ2-3|TRBV28|-|-
TGTGCCAGCAGTCCGCCTAGTCCGGGCACAGATACGCAGTATTTT
CASSPPSPGTDTQYF
>TRBJ2-1|TRBV4-1|-|-
TGCGCCAGCAGCCACCACTCCGAGGCGAATGAGCAGTTCTTC
CASSHHSEANEQFF
>TRBJ2-7|TRBV28|-|-
TGTGCCAGCAGTCCCCGGAAGGGCGCCTACGAGCAGTACTTC
CASSPRKGAYEQYF
>TRBJ2-7|TRBV2|-|-
TGTGCCAGCAGTCAAGGAGACAGTTTTCCCTACGAGCAGTACTTC
CASSQGDSFPYEQYF
>TRBJ2-1|TRBV9|-|-
TGTGCCAGCAGCGAACAGGAGTCTTCCTACAATGAGCAGTTCTTC
CASSEQESSYNEQFF
>TRBJ1-2|TRBV2|TRBD1|-
TGTGCCAGCAGTGAATCTGGACAGGGGCACTATGGCTACACCTTC
CASSESGQGHYGYTF
>TRBJ1-1|TRBV19|TRBD1|-
TGTGCCAGTAGTATAGACCCGACAGGGGTGGCGTACACTGAAGCTTTCTTT
CASSIDPTGVAYTEAFF
>TRBJ1-1|TRBV18|-|-
TGTGCCAGCTCACCACCGTTCGGGGGCGCGTACACTGAAGCTTTCTTT
CASSPPFGGAYTEAFF
>TRBJ2-5|TRBV28|-|-
TGTGCCAGCAGTTCCCCAGCCACAGGGATTGTCCAAGAGACCCAGTACTTC
CASSSPATGIVQETQYF
>TRBJ2-1|TRBV10-3|-|-
TGTGCCATCAGTGAGTCAGGAGGTAATGAGCAGTTCTTC
CAISESGGNEQFF
>TRBJ2-2|TRBV6-5|-|-
TGTGCCAGCAGCCGACAACGGACCGGGGAGCTGTTTTTT
CASSRQRTGELFF
>TRBJ2-7|TRBV5-1|TRBD1|-
TGCGCCAGCAGCCCGGGGGACAGGGCTTGGAACGAGCAGTACTTC
CASSPGDRAWNEQYF
>TRBJ2-7|TRBV7-9|TRBD1|-
TGTGCCAGCAGCTCAGGGACAGACACCTACGAGCAGTACTTC
CASSSGTDTYEQYF
>TRBJ2-7|TRBV6-6|-|-
TGTGCCAGCAGTTCTCTGGGCCACTACGAGCAGTACTTC
CASSSLGHYEQYF
>TRBJ2-5|TRBV4-1|TRBD2|-
TGCGCCAGCAGCCAAGATTGGACGGGGGGCCAAGAGACCCAGTACTTC
CASSQDWTGGQETQYF
>TRBJ2-1|TRBV13|TRBD2|-
TGTGCCAGCAGCCTAAAGACTAGCGTCAAATATGAGCAGTTCTTC
CASSLKTSVKYEQFF
>TRBJ1-6|TRBV6-5|-|once
TGTGCCAGCAGTTACGCAGGGGACAATAATTCACCCCTCCACTTT
CASSYAGDNNSPLHF
>TRBJ2-7|TRBV6-2/TRBV6-3|-|-
TGTGCCAGCAGTCGCCCTCAGGGTGCAAGCTCCTACGAGCAGTACTTC
CASSRPQGASSYEQYF
>TRBJ1-4|TRBV5-4|-|-
TGTGCCAGCAGCCGGGAACTGGGGGATGAAAAACTGTTTTTT
CASSRELGDEKLFF
>TRBJ2-5|TRBV2|-|-
TGTGCCAGCATACTGACCCTCCAAGAGACCCAGTACTTC
CASILTLQETQYF
>TRBJ2-1|TRBV5-1|TRBD2|-
TGCGCCAGCAGCCCGGGCAGCGGGAGGGTCGACAATGAGCAGTTCTTC
CASSPGSGRVDNEQFF
>TRBJ2-5|TRBV6-1|-|-
TGTGCCAGCAGTGAAAGGACTCAAGAGACCCAGTACTTC
CASSERTQETQYF